This paragraph reports one T cell receptor beta chain. For TCR beta, libraries came from iRepertoire HTBI primers and Arm-PCR of CDR3 regions. Using its own MiXCR run on the multiplex PCR reads, TCRdb lists one record per CDR3 protein. The sample includes 400,000 to 500,000 distinct CDR3 sequences, 21% of them seen just once. The CDR3 is 13 residues long. V was pared by 9 bases and J by 1 base, with 6 bases of the junction left unmatched. The germline gives CDR1 LNHDA, CDR2 SQIVND (reference sequence). Time point defined: persistent/refractory GD, antithyroid drugs over 5 years with positive TRAb. Following extraction of RNA from PBMCs, that RNA was used to make the TCR library. These data originate in a study of regulatory T cells in long-lasting Graves disease. Study background: With positive TSH receptor antibodies and over 5 years of antithyroid drugs, Graves' disease was considered persistent.

The gene calls are TRBV19 and TRBJ2-7; 7 bases are shared with TRBD2. The TCR comes from a female donor with Graves disease. The sample was peripheral blood mononuclear cells (PBMCs), taken when the disease was refractory, from a patient treated with antithyroid drugs. The DNA for the CDR3 is TGTGCCAGGACGAGGGAGGGATCCTACGAGCAGTACTTC. Protein sequence: CARTREGSYEQYF.